This passage covers 6 T cell receptor beta chains from one sample sequenced in a study of blood T cell repertoires in COVID-19. Measured with immunoSEQ multiplex PCR; TCRdb has only the in-frame clones, and not every one. The sample shows approximately 120,000 clones, roughly 83% of them seen only once. The sample comprised peripheral blood. These TCRs come from a man aged 35 to 55 with active or convalescent COVID-19.

V usage is TRBV7-9 and J usage is TRBJ2-1; 7 bases align to TRBD1. Losses at the gene ends were 1 base for V and 4 bases for J; bases not matched to a gene: 7. The CDR3 spans 16 residues. Germline V CDR1 and CDR2: SEHNR, FQNEAQ (reference sequence). Written as DNA, the CDR3 is TGTGCCAGCAGCTTAGGATTCGGGACAGAATACAATGAGCAGTTCTTC. The encoded protein is CASSLGFGTEYNEQFF.

A few counts support this clone. The chain uses TRBV5-4 and TRBJ2-2, with no clear D. Trimming cost V 0 bases and J 4 bases, with 10 bases left between them. Germline assignment: CDR1 SGHNT and CDR2 YYREEE (reference sequence). This CDR3 is built from 15 residues. CDR3 amino acids: CASSLGRLITGELFF. In DNA form, the CDR3 reads TGTGCCAGCAGCTTGGGCCGACTGATCACCGGGGAGCTGTTTTTT.

The J gene is TRBJ2-5, the V gene TRBV6-5; 9 nucleotides align to TRBD2. Germline V CDR1 and CDR2: MNHEY, SVGAGI. Unmatched junction bases numbered 7, after V lost 8 bases and J lost 6 bases. The CDR3 runs to 13 residues. DNA for the CDR3: TGTGCCAGCGAGGTTAGCGGGGGTAAGACCCAGTACTTC. Its protein product is CASEVSGGKTQYF.

The V and J genes are TRBV7-9 and TRBJ1-4, with 7 bases that match TRBD1. Trimming took 5 bases from V and 8 from J; bases not matched to a gene: 11. The CDR3 is 15 amino acids. Germline CDR1 SEHNR, CDR2 FQNEAQ (reference sequence). CDR3 amino acids: CASSLGSRGSEKLFF. The CDR3 coding sequence is TGTGCCAGCAGCCTAGGAAGCAGGGGGAGCGAAAAACTGTTTTTT.

This chain joins TRBV11-2 and TRBJ1-2, with a weak D call TRBD1 (5 bases). From germline, CDR1 is SGHAT and CDR2 FQNNGV. This CDR3 has 15 amino acids. The V and J ends lost 0 bases and 4 bases respectively, with 12 bases between them. The DNA for the CDR3 is TGTGCCAGCAGCTTAGACCCAGGGTACCCCTATGGCTACACCTTC. Its translation: CASSLDPGYPYGYTF.

The genes are TRBV24-1 and TRBJ2-5, with 9 bases lining up with TRBD2. CDR1 and CDR2 from the germline V gene are KGHDR and SFDVKD. The V gene end was trimmed by 6 bases and the J gene end by 3 bases; junction bases not matched to a gene: 7. The CDR3 consists of 15 residues. In nucleotides, the CDR3 is TGTGCCACCAGTTCGACTAGCGGAGGAGAAGAGACCCAGTACTTC. It encodes CATSSTSGGEETQYF.